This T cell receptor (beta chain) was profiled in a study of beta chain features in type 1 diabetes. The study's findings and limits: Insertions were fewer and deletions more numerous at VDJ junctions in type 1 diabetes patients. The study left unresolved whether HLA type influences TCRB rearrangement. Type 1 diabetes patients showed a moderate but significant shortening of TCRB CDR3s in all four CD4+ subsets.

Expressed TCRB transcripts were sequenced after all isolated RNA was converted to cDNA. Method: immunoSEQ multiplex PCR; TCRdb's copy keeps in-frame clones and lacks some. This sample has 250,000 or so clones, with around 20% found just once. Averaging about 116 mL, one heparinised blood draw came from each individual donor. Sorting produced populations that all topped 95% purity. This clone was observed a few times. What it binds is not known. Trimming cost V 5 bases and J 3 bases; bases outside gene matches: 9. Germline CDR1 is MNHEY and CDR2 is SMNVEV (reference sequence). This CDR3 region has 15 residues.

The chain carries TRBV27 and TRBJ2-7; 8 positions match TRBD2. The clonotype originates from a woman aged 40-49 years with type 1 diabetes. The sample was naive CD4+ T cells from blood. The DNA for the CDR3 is TGTGCCAGCAGTCCCCGGGAGGGTTGGAGCTACGAGCAGTACTTC. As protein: CASSPREGWSYEQYF.